This TCR beta chain appears in the sequencing data of a study of T cell changes during pregnancy in multiple sclerosis. TCRdb keeps only in-frame clones here, not all; method: immunoSEQ multiplex PCR. The sample has 78,000 or so clones, about 93% seen once. Trimming took 8 bases from V and 6 from J; bases not matched to a gene: 3. This CDR3 is 14 amino acids long. Germline loops: CDR1 MDHEN, CDR2 SYDVKM. The specimen was CD4+ T cells from peripheral blood mononuclear cells, collected before pregnancy. V and J are TRBV28 and TRBJ2-2; TRBD2 matches 13 bases. This TCR derives from a female donor with multiple sclerosis, enrolled in a pregnancy study. CDR3 loop: CASFTSGRAGELFF. The CDR3 region has the DNA TGTGCCAGCTTTACTAGCGGGAGGGCCGGGGAGCTGTTTTTT. Together with reference TRBV28 and TRBJ2-2, the CDR3 gives the full variable domain: DVKVTQSSRYLVKRTGEKVFLECVQDMDHENMFWYRQDPGLGLRLIYFSYDVKMKEKGDIPEGYSVSREKKERFSLILESASTNQTSMYLCASFTSGRAGELFFGEGSRLTVL.